The 5 T cell receptor beta chains below come from one sample, sequenced in a study of blood T cell repertoires in COVID-19. The repertoire was sequenced with immunoSEQ multiplex PCR; TCRdb's copy has only in-frame clones and lacks some. The sample lists 140,000 to 150,000 clones; under 80% were seen once. The source material was peripheral blood. The receptors derive from a man aged 55-75 years with acute or convalescent COVID-19.

The chain links TRBV11-2 to TRBJ2-5; the match to TRBD1 covers 8 bases. CDR1 and CDR2 from the germline V gene are SGHAT and FQNNGV. The CDR3 contains 13 residues. Trimming removed 5 bases from V and 2 bases from J; junction bases left unmatched: 1. CDR3 loop: CASSRDRQETQYF. In DNA form, the CDR3 reads TGTGCCAGCAGCCGGGACAGGCAAGAGACCCAGTACTTC.

The chain is built from TRBV6-5 and TRBJ1-2, with D perhaps matching TRBD1 (6 bases). The CDR3 extends over 15 amino acids. Germline V lookup: CDR1 MNHEY, CDR2 SVGAGI. V lost 0 bases and J lost 11, with 19 bases in between. For the CDR3, the DNA is TGTGCCAGCAGTTACTCCGCCGAAGCAGGGGAATGGTACACCTTC. Its protein product is CASSYSAEAGEWYTF.

This rearrangement joins TRBV29-1 to TRBJ2-6, with 9 bases fitting TRBD2. CDR3 length equals 17 residues. Trimming took 4 bases from V and 0 from J; bases not matched to a gene: 7. CDR1 and CDR2 (germline): SQVTM, ANQGSEA. The CDR3 coding sequence is TGCAGCGTTGCAGCGGGGGGCTCGAGCTCTGGGGCCAACGTCCTGACTTTC. Translated: CSVAAGGSSSGANVLTF. Supplemented by reference TRBV29-1 and TRBJ2-6, the full variable domain reads SAVISQKPSRDICQRGTSLTIQCQVDSQVTMMFWYRQQPGQSLTLIATANQGSEATYESGFVIDKFPISRPNLTFSTLTVSNMSPEDSSIYLCSVAAGGSSSGANVLTFGAGSRLTVL.

J is TRBJ2-5 and V is TRBV4-1; D is uncertain. The CDR3 covers 17 residues. CDR1 and CDR2 (germline): MGHRA, YSYEKL. V shed 3 bases and J shed 4 bases, with 21 bases lying between them. DNA for the CDR3: TGCGCCAGCAGCCAGGTGGGTGGCGTCCCTCGCGGAGAGACCCAGTACTTC. Its protein product is CASSQVGGVPRGETQYF.

The sample holds a few counts of this clone. The genes are TRBV6-5 and TRBJ2-2; the D is unclear. This CDR3 is 13 amino acids long. The V end lost 9 bases, the J end lost 6 bases, and 14 bases lay between the germline ends. The germline gives CDR1 MNHEY, CDR2 SVGAGI. CDR3 residues: CASTTQHAGELFF. As DNA, the CDR3 is TGTGCCAGTACTACGCAACATGCCGGGGAGCTGTTTTTT.